The source of this T cell receptor (beta chain) is a study of tumor-infiltrating T cells and Merkel cell polyomavirus. Study in general: CD8+ T cells recognized the Merkel cell polyomavirus KLL epitope. Study results and caveats: Among about 380 unique KLL-specific TRB sequences, only one clonotype was public. MCC-specific survival was better with more unique KLL-specific clonotypes in tumors.

A note on this clone: Its antigen is not identified.

V shed 8 bases and J 8 bases; nucleotides not matched to a gene: 9. Germline CDR1 reads MNHEY; CDR2 reads SVGAGI. This CDR3 comprises 13 residues. The repertoire was sequenced with immunoSEQ multiplex PCR; TCRdb's copy has only in-frame clones and lacks some. The data contain more than 20,000 clones, roughly 85% of them singletons. Robust Merkel cell polyomavirus Large T antigen positivity by immunohistochemistry was seen in all patients' tumors. KLL-tetramer+ populations exceeded 0.04% of CD8+ T cells in blood and/or cultured TIL. The receptor comes from a man aged 45-60 years with Merkel cell carcinoma. Input material: lymph node tissue. This chain links TRBV6-5 with TRBJ2-1; 7 nucleotides align to TRBD2. CDR3 sequence (DNA): TGTGCCAGCTCCGCGGGGGTTTGGGATGAGCAGTTCTTC. Translation: CASSAGVWDEQFF.